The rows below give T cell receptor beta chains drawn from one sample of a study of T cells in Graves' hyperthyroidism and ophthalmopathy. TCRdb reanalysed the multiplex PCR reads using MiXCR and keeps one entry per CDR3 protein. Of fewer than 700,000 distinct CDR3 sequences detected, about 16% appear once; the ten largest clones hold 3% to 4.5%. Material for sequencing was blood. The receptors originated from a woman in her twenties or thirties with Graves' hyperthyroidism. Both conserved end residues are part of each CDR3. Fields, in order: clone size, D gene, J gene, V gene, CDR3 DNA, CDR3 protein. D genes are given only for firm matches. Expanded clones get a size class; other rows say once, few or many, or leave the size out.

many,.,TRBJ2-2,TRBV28,TGTGCCAGCAGCCCCGTGGGGTCCCTCACCGGGGAGCTGTTTTTT,CASSPVGSLTGELFF
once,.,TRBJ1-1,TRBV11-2,TGTGCCAGCAGCCCCCTGGAGGGCTGGACTGAAGCTTTCTTT,CASSPLEGWTEAFF
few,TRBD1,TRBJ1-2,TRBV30,TGTGCCTGGAGGGACAGGGCCGTCTACACCTTC,CAWRDRAVYTF
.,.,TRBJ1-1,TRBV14,TGTGCCAGCAGCCAATTGAGGGCCTTTGAGGTGAACACTGAAGCTTTCTTT,CASSQLRAFEVNTEAFF
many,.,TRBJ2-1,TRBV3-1,TGTGCCAGCAGCCAAGATTCTAGCGCCTACAATGAGCAGTTCTTC,CASSQDSSAYNEQFF
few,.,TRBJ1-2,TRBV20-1,TGCAGTGCTAGTATGTCGGGGAGGGACGGCTATGGCTACACCTTC,CSASMSGRDGYGYTF
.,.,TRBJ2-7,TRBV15,TGTGCCACCAGCAGAGTGGGGACTCGCTCCTACGAGCAGTACTTC,CATSRVGTRSYEQYF
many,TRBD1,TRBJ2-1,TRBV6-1,TGTGCCAGCAGGACTGGGACAGGGGGCTGGTTTGAGCAGTTCTTC,CASRTGTGGWFEQFF
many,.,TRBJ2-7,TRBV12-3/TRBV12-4,TGTGCCAGCAGCTCCCGTGGGACTCAGGGCGAGCAGTACTTC,CASSSRGTQGEQYF
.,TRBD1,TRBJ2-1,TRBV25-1,TGTGCCAGCAGTGAAGGGGTGGGGGACAGGGAAAGCAATGAGCAGTTCTTC,CASSEGVGDRESNEQFF
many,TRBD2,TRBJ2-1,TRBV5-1,TGCGCCAGCAGCTTGGGTTCTCTAGCGGAAAACAATGAGCAGTTCTTC,CASSLGSLAENNEQFF
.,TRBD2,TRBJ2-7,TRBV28,TGTGCCAGCAATGACGGGACTACCTATTCCTACGAGCAGTACTTC,CASNDGTTYSYEQYF
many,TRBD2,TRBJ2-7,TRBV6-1,TGTGCCAGCAGTGAGCTAGCGGGCTTCTACGAGCAGTACTTC,CASSELAGFYEQYF
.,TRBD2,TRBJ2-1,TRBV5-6,TGTGCCAGCAGCCTGTTAACTAGCGGCCATCACAATGAGCAGTTCTTC,CASSLLTSGHHNEQFF
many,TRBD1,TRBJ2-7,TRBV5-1,TGCGCCAGCAGCCCGGGCGGGACAGGCGCCTACGAGCAGTACTTC,CASSPGGTGAYEQYF
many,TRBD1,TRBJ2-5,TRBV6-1,TGTGCCAGCAGTGGCGAATGGACAGGGGAAGAGACCCAGTACTTC,CASSGEWTGEETQYF
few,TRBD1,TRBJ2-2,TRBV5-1,TGCGCCAGCAGCTGGACAGGGGCGAACACCGGGGAGCTGTTTTTT,CASSWTGANTGELFF
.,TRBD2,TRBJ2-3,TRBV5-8,TGTGCCAGCAGCTTGCGTCGGACTAGCGGGAGCTCTAGCACAGATACGCAGTATTTT,CASSLRRTSGSSSTDTQYF
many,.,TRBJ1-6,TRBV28,TGTGCCAGCAGTTTCTCTCCGGGTTATAATTCACCCCTCCACTTT,CASSFSPGYNSPLHF
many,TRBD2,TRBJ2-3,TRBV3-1,TGTGCCAGCAGCCTGAGGACTAGCGGGAGGTTAGATACGCAGTATTTT,CASSLRTSGRLDTQYF
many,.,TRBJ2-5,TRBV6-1,TGTGCCAGCAGTGAACTCTGGGGGGAGACCCAGTACTTC,CASSELWGETQYF
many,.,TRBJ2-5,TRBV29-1,TGCAGCGTTGAAGGGTGGTGGGGGGCGAGGCAAGAGACCCAGTACTTC,CSVEGWWGARQETQYF
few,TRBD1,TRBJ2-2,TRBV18,TGTGCCGGCTCAACCTGGACAGGCCAAACCGGGGAGCTGTTTTTT,CAGSTWTGQTGELFF
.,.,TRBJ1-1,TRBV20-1,TGCAGTGCGGACAAATCTAATGAAGCTTTCTTT,CSADKSNEAFF
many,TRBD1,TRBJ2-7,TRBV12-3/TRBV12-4,TGTGCCAGCAGTCGGACAGGGGGAGGCCACGAGCAGTACTTC,CASSRTGGGHEQYF
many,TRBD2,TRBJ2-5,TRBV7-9,TGTGCCAGCAGCGCATATGTTAGCGGGAGGTTCTCAGAGACCCAGTACTTC,CASSAYVSGRFSETQYF